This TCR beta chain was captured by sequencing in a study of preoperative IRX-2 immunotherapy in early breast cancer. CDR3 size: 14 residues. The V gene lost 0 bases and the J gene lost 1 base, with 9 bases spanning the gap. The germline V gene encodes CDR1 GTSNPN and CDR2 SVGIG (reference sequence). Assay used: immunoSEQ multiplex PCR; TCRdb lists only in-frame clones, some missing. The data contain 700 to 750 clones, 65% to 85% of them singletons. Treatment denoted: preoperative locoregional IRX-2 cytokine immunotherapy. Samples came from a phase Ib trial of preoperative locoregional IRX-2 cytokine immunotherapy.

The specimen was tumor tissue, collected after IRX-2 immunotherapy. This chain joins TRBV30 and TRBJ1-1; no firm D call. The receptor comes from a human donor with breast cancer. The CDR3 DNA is TGTGCCTGGAGTGTGGGCGTGGGGAACACTGAAGCTTTCTTT. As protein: CAWSVGVGNTEAFF.